This T cell receptor beta chain is from a study of shared clonotypes between healthy human individuals. Libraries were prepared by immunoSEQ multiplex PCR; TCRdb keeps only in-frame clonotypes and omits some of them. The sample has some 530,000 clones, more than 75% seen once. V dropped 10 bases and J dropped 6; count of bases not matched to a gene: 11. The germline gives CDR1 MNHNY, CDR2 SVGAGI (reference sequence). CDR3 size: 15 residues. This receptor was obtained from a woman aged 40 to 50 in good health. Some clones in this sample may be carry-over from other donors' samples. V is TRBV6-6 and J is TRBJ2-2; 10 bases agree with TRBD1. Sequences were obtained from PBMCs. The CDR3 sequence: CATVAGTGVSGELFF. CDR3 nucleotides: TGTGCCACCGTGGCCGGGACAGGGGTTTCCGGGGAGCTGTTTTTT.